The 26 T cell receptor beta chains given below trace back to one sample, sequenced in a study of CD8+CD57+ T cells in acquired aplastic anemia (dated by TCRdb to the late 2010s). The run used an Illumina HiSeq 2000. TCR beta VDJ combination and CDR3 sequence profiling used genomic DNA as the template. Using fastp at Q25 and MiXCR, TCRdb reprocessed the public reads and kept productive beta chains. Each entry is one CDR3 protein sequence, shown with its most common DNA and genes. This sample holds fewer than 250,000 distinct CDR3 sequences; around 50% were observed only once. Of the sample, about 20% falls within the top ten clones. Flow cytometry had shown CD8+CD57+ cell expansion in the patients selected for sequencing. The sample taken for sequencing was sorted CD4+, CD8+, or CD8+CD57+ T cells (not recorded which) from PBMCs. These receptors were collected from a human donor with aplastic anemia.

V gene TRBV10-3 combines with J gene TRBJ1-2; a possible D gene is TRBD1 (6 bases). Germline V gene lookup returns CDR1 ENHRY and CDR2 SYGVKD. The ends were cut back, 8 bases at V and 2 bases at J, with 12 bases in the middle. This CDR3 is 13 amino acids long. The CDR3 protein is CAIRWTDNYGYTF. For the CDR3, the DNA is TGTGCCATCCGTTGGACAGACAACTATGGCTACACCTTC.

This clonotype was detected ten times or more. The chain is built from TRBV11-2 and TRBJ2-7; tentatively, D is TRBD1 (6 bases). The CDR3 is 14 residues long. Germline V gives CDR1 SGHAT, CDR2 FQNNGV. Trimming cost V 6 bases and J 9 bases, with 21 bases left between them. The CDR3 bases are TGTGCCAGCAGTCACGGAACAGGGCCCCCGGTGCAGTACTTC. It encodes CASSHGTGPPVQYF.

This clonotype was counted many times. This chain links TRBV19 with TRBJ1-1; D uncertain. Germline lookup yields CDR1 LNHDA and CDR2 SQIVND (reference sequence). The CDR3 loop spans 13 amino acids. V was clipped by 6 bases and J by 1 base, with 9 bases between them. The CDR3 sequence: CASSATGNTEAFF. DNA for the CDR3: TGTGCCAGTAGCGCGACGGGGAACACTGAAGCTTTCTTT.

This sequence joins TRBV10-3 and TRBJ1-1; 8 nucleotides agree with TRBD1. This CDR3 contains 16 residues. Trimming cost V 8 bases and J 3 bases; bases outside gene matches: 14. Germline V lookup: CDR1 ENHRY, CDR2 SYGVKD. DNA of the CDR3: TGTGCCATCCGGGAGGCAGGGGGCATAGGGGACACTGAAGCTTTCTTT. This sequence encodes CAIREAGGIGDTEAFF.

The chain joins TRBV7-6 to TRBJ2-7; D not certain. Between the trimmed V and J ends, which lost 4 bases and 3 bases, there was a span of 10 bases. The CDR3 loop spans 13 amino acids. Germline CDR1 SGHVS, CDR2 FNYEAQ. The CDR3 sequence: CASSSEWGYEQYF. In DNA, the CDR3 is TGTGCCAGCAGCTCTGAGTGGGGCTACGAGCAGTACTTC.

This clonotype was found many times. CDR3 sequence: CASSLALTGNGYTF. The CDR3 bases are TGTGCCAGCAGTTTAGCGCTGACAGGGAATGGCTACACCTTC. The V call is TRBV12-3 or TRBV12-4, the J call TRBJ1-2; 7 nucleotides line up with TRBD1. V gave up 0 bases and J gave up 6 bases; unmatched junction bases: 4. The CDR3 length is 14 residues.

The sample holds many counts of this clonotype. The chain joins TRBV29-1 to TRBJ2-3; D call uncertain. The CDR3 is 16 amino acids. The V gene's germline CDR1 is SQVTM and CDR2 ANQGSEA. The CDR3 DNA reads TGCAACGCCCTCTCCTGGAGCGTCTTGGACACAGATACGCAGTATTTT. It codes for CNALSWSVLDTDTQYF.

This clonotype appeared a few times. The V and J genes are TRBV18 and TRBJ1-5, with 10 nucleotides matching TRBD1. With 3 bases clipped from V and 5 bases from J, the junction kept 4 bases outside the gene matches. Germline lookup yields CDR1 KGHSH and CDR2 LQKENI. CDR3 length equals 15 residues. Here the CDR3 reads CASSPRQGADQPQHF. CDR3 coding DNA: TGTGCCAGCTCACCGCGACAGGGGGCCGATCAGCCCCAGCATTTT.

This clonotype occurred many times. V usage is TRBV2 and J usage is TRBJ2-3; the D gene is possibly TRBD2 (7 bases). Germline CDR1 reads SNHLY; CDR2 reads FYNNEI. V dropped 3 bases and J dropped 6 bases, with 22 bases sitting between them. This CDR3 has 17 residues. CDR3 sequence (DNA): TGTGCCAGCAGTGATGGAGGGGGGGCCTGGGGGGCTGATACGCAGTATTTT. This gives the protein CASSDGGGAWGADTQYF.

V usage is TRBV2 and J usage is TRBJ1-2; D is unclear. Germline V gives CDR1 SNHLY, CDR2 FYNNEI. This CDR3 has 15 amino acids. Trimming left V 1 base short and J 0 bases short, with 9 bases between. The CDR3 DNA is TGTGCCAGCAGTGAAGACAGTCGCTCTAACTATGGCTACACCTTC. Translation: CASSEDSRSNYGYTF.

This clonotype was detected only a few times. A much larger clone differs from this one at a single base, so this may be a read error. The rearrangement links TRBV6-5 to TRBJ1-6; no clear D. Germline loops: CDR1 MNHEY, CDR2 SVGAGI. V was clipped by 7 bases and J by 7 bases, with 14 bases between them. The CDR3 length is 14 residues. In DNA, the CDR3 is TGTGCCAGCAACCCGGCAGGAGCAAATTCACCCCTCCACTTT. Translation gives CASNPAGANSPLHF.

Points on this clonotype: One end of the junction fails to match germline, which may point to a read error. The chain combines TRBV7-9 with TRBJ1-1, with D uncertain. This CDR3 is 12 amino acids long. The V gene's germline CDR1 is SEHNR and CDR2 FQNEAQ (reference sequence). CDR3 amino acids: CAGSLVNTEAFF. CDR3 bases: TGTGCCGGCAGCCTAGTTAACACTGAAGCTTTCTTT.

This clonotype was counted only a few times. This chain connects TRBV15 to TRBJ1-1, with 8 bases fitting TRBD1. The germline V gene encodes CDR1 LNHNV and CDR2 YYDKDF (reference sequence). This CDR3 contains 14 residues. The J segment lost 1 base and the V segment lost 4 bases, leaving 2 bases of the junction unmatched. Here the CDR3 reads CATSTGQGNTEAFF. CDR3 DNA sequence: TGTGCCACCAGCACCGGACAGGGGAACACTGAAGCTTTCTTT.

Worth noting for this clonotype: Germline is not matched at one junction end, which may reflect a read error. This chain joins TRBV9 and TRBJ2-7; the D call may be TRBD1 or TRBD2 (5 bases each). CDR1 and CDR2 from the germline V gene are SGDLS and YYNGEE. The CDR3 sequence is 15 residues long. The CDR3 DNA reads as TGTGCCGGCAGCAAATTACCGGGACCCACCTACGAGCAGTACTTC. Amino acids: CAGSKLPGPTYEQYF. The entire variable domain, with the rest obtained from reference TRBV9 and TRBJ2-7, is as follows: DSGVTQTPKHLITATGQRVTLRCSPRSGDLSVYWYQQSLDQGLQFLIQYYNGEERAKGNILERFSAQQFPDLHSELNLSSLELGDSALYFCAGSKLPGPTYEQYFGPGTRLTVT.

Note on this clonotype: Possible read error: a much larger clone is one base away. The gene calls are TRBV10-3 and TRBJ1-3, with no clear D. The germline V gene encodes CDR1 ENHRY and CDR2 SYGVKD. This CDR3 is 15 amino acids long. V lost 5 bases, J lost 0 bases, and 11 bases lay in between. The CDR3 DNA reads TGTGCCATCAGTTACGGAGGGCTCTCTGGAAACACCATATATTTT. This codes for CAISYGGLSGNTIYF.

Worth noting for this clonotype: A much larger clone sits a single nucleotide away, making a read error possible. In DNA, the CDR3 is TGTGCCAGCAGCTCAGGGGCGTATGGCCACACCTTC. Residues: CASSSGAYGHTF. This sequence joins TRBV19 and TRBJ1-2, with a tentative D call TRBD1 (6 bases). This CDR3 region has 12 residues. Germline CDR1 reads LNHDA; CDR2 reads SQIVND (reference sequence). Based on the CDR3 plus reference TRBV19 and TRBJ1-2, the full variable domain is DGGITQSPKYLFRKEGQNVTLSCEQNLNHDAMYWYRQDPGQGLRLIYYSQIVNDFQKGDIAEGYSVSREKKESFPLTVTSAQKNPTAFYLCASSSGAYGHTFGSGTRLTVV.

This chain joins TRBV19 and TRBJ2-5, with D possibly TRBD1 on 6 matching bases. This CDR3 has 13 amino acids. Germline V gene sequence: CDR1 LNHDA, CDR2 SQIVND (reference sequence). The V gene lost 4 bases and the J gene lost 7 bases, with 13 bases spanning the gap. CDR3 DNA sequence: TGTGCCAGTAGTAAGTCTCTCAGGGGGACCCAGTACTTC. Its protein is CASSKSLRGTQYF.

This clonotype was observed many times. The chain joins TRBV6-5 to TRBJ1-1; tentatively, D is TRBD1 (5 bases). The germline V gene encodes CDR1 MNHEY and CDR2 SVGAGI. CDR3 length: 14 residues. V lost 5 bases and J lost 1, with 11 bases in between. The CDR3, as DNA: TGTGCCAGCAGTACTTCAGGGCAGAACACTGAAGCTTTCTTT. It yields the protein CASSTSGQNTEAFF.

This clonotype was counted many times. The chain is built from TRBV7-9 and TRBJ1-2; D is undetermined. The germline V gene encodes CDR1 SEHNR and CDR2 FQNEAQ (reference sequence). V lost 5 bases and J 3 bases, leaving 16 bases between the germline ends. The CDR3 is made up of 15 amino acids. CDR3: CASSPYSGADYGYTF. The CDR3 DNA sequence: TGTGCCAGCAGCCCCTACTCGGGAGCGGACTATGGCTACACCTTC.

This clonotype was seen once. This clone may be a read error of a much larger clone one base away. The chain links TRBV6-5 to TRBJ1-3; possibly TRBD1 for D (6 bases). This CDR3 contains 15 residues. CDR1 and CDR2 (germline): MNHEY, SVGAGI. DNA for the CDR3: TGTGCCAGCAGTTACTCAGACAGGCGTGGAAACACCATACATTTT. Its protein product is CASSYSDRRGNTIHF.

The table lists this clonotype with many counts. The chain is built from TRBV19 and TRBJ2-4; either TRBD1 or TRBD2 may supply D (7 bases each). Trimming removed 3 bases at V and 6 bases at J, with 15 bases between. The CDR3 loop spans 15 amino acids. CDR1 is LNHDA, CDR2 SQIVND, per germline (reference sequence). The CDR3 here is CASSIGAGQRNIQYF. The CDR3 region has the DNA TGTGCCAGTAGTATCGGAGCGGGACAGCGAAACATTCAGTACTTC.

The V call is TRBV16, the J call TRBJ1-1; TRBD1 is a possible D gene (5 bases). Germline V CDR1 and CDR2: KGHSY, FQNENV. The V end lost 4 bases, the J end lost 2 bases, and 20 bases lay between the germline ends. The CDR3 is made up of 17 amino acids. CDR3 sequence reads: CASSPRGLLAGNTEAFF. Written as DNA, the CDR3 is TGTGCCAGCAGCCCAAGGGGACTTTTAGCCGGAAACACTGAAGCTTTCTTT.

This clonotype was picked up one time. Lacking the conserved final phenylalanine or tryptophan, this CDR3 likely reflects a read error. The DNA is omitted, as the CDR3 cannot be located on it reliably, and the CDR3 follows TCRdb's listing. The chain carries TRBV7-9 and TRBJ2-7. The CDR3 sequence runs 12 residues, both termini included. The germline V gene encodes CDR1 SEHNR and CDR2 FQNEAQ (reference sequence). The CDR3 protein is CASSPALGEQHL.

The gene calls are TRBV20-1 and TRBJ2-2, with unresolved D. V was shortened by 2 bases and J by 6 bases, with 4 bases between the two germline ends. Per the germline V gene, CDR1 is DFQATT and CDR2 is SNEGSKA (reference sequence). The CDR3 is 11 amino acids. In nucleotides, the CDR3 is TGCAGTGCTAGACGGGCCGGGGAGCTGTTTTTT. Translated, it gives CSARRAGELFF.

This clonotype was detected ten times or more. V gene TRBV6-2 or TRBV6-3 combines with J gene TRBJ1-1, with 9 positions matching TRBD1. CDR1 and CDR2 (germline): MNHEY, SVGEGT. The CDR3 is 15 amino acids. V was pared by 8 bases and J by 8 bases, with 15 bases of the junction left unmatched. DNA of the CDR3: TGTGCCAGCGGGCGGACAGGGGCTGCGGTCCGCGAAGCTTTCTTT. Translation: CASGRTGAAVREAFF.

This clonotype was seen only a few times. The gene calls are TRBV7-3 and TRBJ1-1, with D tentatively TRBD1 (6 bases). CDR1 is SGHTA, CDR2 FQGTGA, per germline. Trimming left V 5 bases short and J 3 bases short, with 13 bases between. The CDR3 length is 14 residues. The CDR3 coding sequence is TGTGCCAGCAGCGACCCATACAGGGACACTGAAGCTTTCTTT. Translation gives CASSDPYRDTEAFF.